This T cell receptor beta chain was documented in a study of CD8 T cells in Susac syndrome. In blood CD8+ and CD4+ T cells, TCR beta underwent sequencing. Relapsing-remitting disease, either stable or active, was present in the multiple sclerosis controls, who were treatment-naive patients. FACS was used to enrich TEMRA cells, whereas the CD8+ and CD4+ T cells were obtained by negative isolation. Germline lookup yields CDR1 MNHEY and CDR2 SMNVEV (reference sequence). V lost 5 bases, J lost 4 bases, and 5 bases stayed unmatched. The CDR3 covers 14 residues. Random-hexamer reverse transcription was applied to about 0.45 to 1 ug RNA. An immunoSEQ multiplex PCR amplified TCR beta CDR3 over 54 Vbeta and 13 Jbeta. TCRdb independently ran MiXCR on the immunoSEQ multiplex PCR reads; one entry per CDR3 protein. The data contain some 300,000 distinct CDR3 sequences, 70% to 90% of them singletons.

J is TRBJ2-7 and V is TRBV27; 10 bases are a match to TRBD2. The sequence derives from a human donor with multiple sclerosis. Sequences were obtained from CD8+ T cells from PBMCs. The CDR3 reads CASSGKTSGYEQYF. Written as DNA, the CDR3 is TGTGCCAGCAGTGGGAAGACTAGCGGGTACGAGCAGTACTTC.